This is a list of T cell receptor beta chains from one sample in a study of cytomegalovirus exposure and HLA in healthy donors. Here immunoSEQ multiplex PCR was the method, and the copy in TCRdb shows in-frame clones only, minus some. The sample gives 200,000 to 250,000 clones, about nine tenths of which show up once; about 2% is in the top ten. The sequencing sample was made of PBMCs. Receptors originate from a woman aged 18 to 35 in good health and CMV-seropositive. Both conserved end residues are part of each CDR3. The D gene is left open where the match is weak. Rows may omit the clone size; those that give it use once, few, many or a size class.

d_gene	j_gene	abundance	v_gene	CDR3nt	CDR3aa
-	TRBJ1-5	few	TRBV6-5	TGTGCCAGCAGTTACTCGAGCGGGGTTAGCAATCAGCCCCAGCATTTT	CASSYSSGVSNQPQHF
-	TRBJ2-5	-	TRBV2	TGTGCCAGCAGGATAGCCGATGGTTTGCAAGGGACCCAGTACTTC	CASRIADGLQGTQYF
TRBD2	TRBJ2-7	once	TRBV27	TGTGCCAGCAGTCCGCTCATAGCGGGACGTACCTACGAGCAGTACTTC	CASSPLIAGRTYEQYF
TRBD1	TRBJ1-2	-	TRBV5-1	TGCGCCAGCAGCCGGGGGACAGGAACTAACTATGGCTACACCTTC	CASSRGTGTNYGYTF
TRBD1	TRBJ1-4	-	TRBV7-9	TGTGCCAGCCACTCCGGGGTGCCAGGGGGTGAAAAACTGTTTTTT	CASHSGVPGGEKLFF
-	TRBJ1-5	few	TRBV6-1	TGTGCCAGCGAGATCGTGATGAATAGCAATCAGCCCCAGCATTTT	CASEIVMNSNQPQHF
TRBD2	TRBJ2-7	-	TRBV4-2	TGTGCCAGCAGCCAAGAACCTAGCGGGAGCTCCTACGAGCAGTACTTC	CASSQEPSGSSYEQYF
-	TRBJ2-6	once	TRBV7-3	TGTGCCAGCAGCCCCCAGACGTTAGACGGGTCTGGGGCCAACGTCCTGACTTTC	CASSPQTLDGSGANVLTF
TRBD1	TRBJ1-1	-	TRBV18	TGTGCCAGCTCACTCGACAGGGTGAACACTGAAGCTTTCTTT	CASSLDRVNTEAFF
-	TRBJ1-3	-	TRBV28	TGTGCCAGCAGTTTAAGTGGAGTCACCCGAAACACCATATATTTT	CASSLSGVTRNTIYF
TRBD1	TRBJ2-7	-	TRBV6-5	TGTGCCAGCAGTTCCGTAGGGACAGGGACCTACGAGCAGTACTTC	CASSSVGTGTYEQYF
-	TRBJ2-3	-	TRBV30	TGTGCCTGGGGGCAGGGGAGAAATACGCAGTATTTT	CAWGQGRNTQYF
-	TRBJ1-1	-	TRBV18	TGTGCCAGCTCACCACCCAATAGGCTCAGAGGTAACACTGAAGCTTTCTTT	CASSPPNRLRGNTEAFF
-	TRBJ1-1	-	TRBV30	TGTGCCTGGGAATTCGGGGGTGGGGGCACTGAAGCTTTCTTT	CAWEFGGGGTEAFF
-	TRBJ1-4	-	TRBV18	TGTGCCAGCTCACAGGGGTTCGGTAATGAAAAACTGTTTTTT	CASSQGFGNEKLFF
TRBD2	TRBJ2-4	-	TRBV25-1	TGTGCCAGCAGTGGGACTAGCGGGAGTGTCCTTCGGCAGTACTTC	CASSGTSGSVLRQYF
TRBD1	TRBJ2-6	-	TRBV11-2	TGTGCCAGCAGCTTACTGTGGGACAGGTCCTCTGGGGCCAACGTCCTGACTTTC	CASSLLWDRSSGANVLTF
TRBD2	TRBJ2-7	-	TRBV9	TGTGCCAGCAGCGCGGGGACTAGCGGGAGTTACGAGCAGTACTTC	CASSAGTSGSYEQYF
TRBD1	TRBJ1-2	-	TRBV13	TGTGCCAGCAGCCAATCAGGGGGACGGGGCTACACCTTC	CASSQSGGRGYTF
-	TRBJ2-1	-	TRBV7-9	TGTGCCAGCAGCTTAGACGGGACTGGGAAATACAATGAGCAGTTCTTC	CASSLDGTGKYNEQFF
-	TRBJ1-2	many	TRBV27	TGTGCCAGCAGTCCATTCCCCCAAGGAGTTTATGGCTACACCTTC	CASSPFPQGVYGYTF
-	TRBJ2-1	-	TRBV2	TGTGCCAGCAGTTTCAGGGGAGCAATCAATGAGCAGTTCTTC	CASSFRGAINEQFF
-	TRBJ1-2	few	TRBV27	TGTGCCAGCAGTGCGGGGGGTGATGGCTACACCTTC	CASSAGGDGYTF
TRBD2	TRBJ2-7	-	TRBV4-1	TGCGCCAGCAGCCCGAGACTAGCGGGAGAGGGCGAGCAGTACTTC	CASSPRLAGEGEQYF
-	TRBJ2-3	-	TRBV19	TGTGCCAGTAAAAAGGGGGACTACACAGATACGCAGTATTTT	CASKKGDYTDTQYF
-	TRBJ1-1	-	TRBV4-1	TGCGCCAGCAGCCAAGAATCGGTGAACACTGAAGCTTTCTTT	CASSQESVNTEAFF
-	TRBJ1-1	-	TRBV25-1	TGTGCCAGCAGTGAGCCCGGTGGCACTGAAGCTTTCTTT	CASSEPGGTEAFF
TRBD1	TRBJ2-1	few	TRBV28	TGTGCCAGCAGTCTATTACCGGGACAGGGGTCCAATGAGCAGTTCTTC	CASSLLPGQGSNEQFF
TRBD1	TRBJ1-5	-	TRBV6-1	TGTGCCAGCAGCGTGACAGGGGGCAATCAGCCCCAGCATTTT	CASSVTGGNQPQHF
-	TRBJ2-1	-	TRBV13	TGTGCCAGCAGCTTAGCAACCACTAGCTACAATGAGCAGTTCTTC	CASSLATTSYNEQFF
-	TRBJ2-7	-	TRBV21-1	TGTGCCAGCAGCAACCGTGAGCGGGAGGGACTTTACGAGCAGTACTTC	CASSNREREGLYEQYF
-	TRBJ2-7	-	TRBV6-5	TGTGCCAGCAGTTACTCGGACAGTTCGGGGTACGAGCAGTACTTC	CASSYSDSSGYEQYF
TRBD1	TRBJ2-7	once	TRBV5-4	TGTGCCAGCACCCGCCCGGACAGGAGCTACGAGCAGTACTTC	CASTRPDRSYEQYF
-	TRBJ1-2	-	TRBV27	TGTGCCAGCAGTTTCCGGCGGGGGGGTGACGGCTACACCTTC	CASSFRRGGDGYTF
TRBD1	TRBJ2-7	-	TRBV10-3	TGTGCCATCAGAGGGAGAGGGGACAGGGAGACCTACGAGCAGTACTTC	CAIRGRGDRETYEQYF
-	TRBJ1-5	-	TRBV5-6	TGTGCCAGCAGCTTGAGAGGGCGATATCAGCCCCAGCATTTT	CASSLRGRYQPQHF
TRBD1	TRBJ1-2	-	TRBV28	TGTGCCAGCAGCCCCGGGACAGGGGCTTTCTATGGCTACACCTTC	CASSPGTGAFYGYTF
-	TRBJ2-3	once	TRBV7-2	TGTGCCAGCAGCTTATCGGATACGCAGTATTTT	CASSLSDTQYF
TRBD1	TRBJ1-2	-	TRBV19	TGTGCCAGTAGTAAGGGTTGGGACAGGGGGAATGACTATGGCTACACCTTC	CASSKGWDRGNDYGYTF
TRBD1	TRBJ1-2	-	TRBV29-1	TGCAGCGTTAGAGGACAGGCTAACTATGGCTACACCTTC	CSVRGQANYGYTF
TRBD2	TRBJ2-1	-	TRBV28	TGTGCCAGCAGCCCGGGGGGGGAGGGCCGCAATGAGCAGTTCTTC	CASSPGGEGRNEQFF
-	TRBJ2-3	-	TRBV7-3	TGTGCCAGCAGCTTACTTCGCGGAGGGCGGGGCACAGATACGCAGTATTTT	CASSLLRGGRGTDTQYF
-	TRBJ1-2	-	TRBV7-2	TGTGCCAGCAGCGTAGGGCTATGGGGGCCCTATGGCTACACCTTC	CASSVGLWGPYGYTF
-	TRBJ1-1	once	TRBV5-1	TGCGCCAGCAGCTTGACAGGGAGGGTGAACACTGAAGCTTTCTTT	CASSLTGRVNTEAFF
TRBD2	TRBJ2-1	-	TRBV2	TGTGCCAGCAGTTCGGAAACGGGAGGGTACAATGAGCAGTTCTTC	CASSSETGGYNEQFF
-	TRBJ1-5	-	TRBV4-1	TGCGCCAGCAGCCAAAGGAGGGATAGCAATCAGCCCCAGCATTTT	CASSQRRDSNQPQHF